This TCR beta chain derives from a study of type 1 regulatory T cells. Overall study context: This in vitro CD4 product, T-allo10, is enriched for Tr1 cells and alloantigen-specific.

The graft donor-derived T-allo10 cells reportedly recognize host alloantigens, are anergic, and suppress alloantigen-specifically. Turning to this clonotype: Antigen specificity is unknown.

One entry per CDR3 protein results from TCRdb running MiXCR on the reads. The profile shows around 62,000 distinct CDR3 sequences, 50% to 70% of them singletons. CDR3 length: 15 residues. Per germline, CDR1 SGHAT and CDR2 FQNNGV. Trimming removed 6 bases from V and 3 bases from J; junction bases left unmatched: 10. This TCR came from a human donor in good health. Source material: cultured T cells, either the whole culture or a sorted T cell fraction (not recorded which). The subset is: Tr1-enriched cell product generated in vitro against host alloantigens. The chain links TRBV11-2 to TRBJ2-7; 8 bases line up with TRBD1. The CDR3 sequence: CASRPTGGSIYEQYF. Here the CDR3 DNA reads TGTGCCAGCAGACCAACAGGGGGTTCTATCTACGAGCAGTACTTC.